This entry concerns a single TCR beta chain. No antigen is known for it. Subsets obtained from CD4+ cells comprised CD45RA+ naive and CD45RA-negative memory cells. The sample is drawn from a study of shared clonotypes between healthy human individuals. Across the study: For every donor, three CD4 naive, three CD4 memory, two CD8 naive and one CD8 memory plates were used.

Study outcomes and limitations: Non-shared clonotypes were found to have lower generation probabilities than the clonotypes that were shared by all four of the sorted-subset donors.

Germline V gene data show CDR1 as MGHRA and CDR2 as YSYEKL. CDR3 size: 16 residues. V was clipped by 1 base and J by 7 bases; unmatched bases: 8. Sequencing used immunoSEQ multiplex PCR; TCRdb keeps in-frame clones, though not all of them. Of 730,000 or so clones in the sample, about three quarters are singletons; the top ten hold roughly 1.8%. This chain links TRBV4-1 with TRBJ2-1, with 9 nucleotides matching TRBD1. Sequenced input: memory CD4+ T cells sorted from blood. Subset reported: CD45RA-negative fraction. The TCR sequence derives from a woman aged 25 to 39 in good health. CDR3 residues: CASSQGDRARGNEQFF. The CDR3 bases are TGCGCCAGCAGCCAAGGGGACAGGGCGAGGGGGAATGAGCAGTTCTTC.